These T cell receptor beta chains were read from a single sample in a study of response to subunit inactivated influenza vaccine. TCRdb independently ran MiXCR on the RT-PCR reads; one entry per CDR3 protein. The sample has roughly 500,000 distinct CDR3 sequences; about 25% are singletons. This specimen consisted of CD4+ T cells sorted from PBMCs, obtained approximately 5 days after vaccination. These receptors were taken from a man in his fifties or sixties who received an inactivated influenza vaccine. CDR3s include the opening cysteine and the closing phenylalanine or tryptophan. The D gene is left open where the match is weak. For some rows the clone size is stated as once, few or many, or as a class when expanded; others skip it.

d_gene: TRBD1
j_gene: TRBJ2-1
abundance: NA
v_gene: TRBV15
CDR3aa: CATSRNRGISYNEQFF
CDR3nt: TGTGCCACCAGCAGAAACAGGGGGATCTCCTACAATGAGCAGTTCTTC

d_gene: NA
j_gene: TRBJ2-7
abundance: few
v_gene: TRBV5-1
CDR3aa: CASSLGQWYEQYF
CDR3nt: TGCGCCAGCAGCTTAGGTCAGTGGTACGAGCAGTACTTC

d_gene: NA
j_gene: TRBJ2-5
abundance: few
v_gene: TRBV5-1
CDR3aa: CASSLLPTQETQYF
CDR3nt: TGCGCCAGCAGCTTGTTACCGACCCAAGAGACCCAGTACTTC

d_gene: NA
j_gene: TRBJ2-2
abundance: NA
v_gene: TRBV4-2
CDR3aa: CASSLRTVSHGNYAGELFF
CDR3nt: TGTGCCAGCAGCCTAAGGACAGTCTCACACGGCAATTACGCCGGGGAGCTGTTTTTT

d_gene: NA
j_gene: TRBJ2-7
abundance: few
v_gene: TRBV21-1
CDR3aa: CASRKGGDSYEQYF
CDR3nt: TGTGCCAGCCGCAAAGGGGGAGACTCCTACGAGCAGTACTTC

d_gene: TRBD2
j_gene: TRBJ2-1
abundance: few
v_gene: TRBV25-1
CDR3aa: CASSTGLAYNEQFF
CDR3nt: TGTGCCAGCAGTACAGGACTAGCCTACAATGAGCAGTTCTTC

d_gene: NA
j_gene: TRBJ1-1
abundance: NA
v_gene: TRBV6-2/TRBV6-3
CDR3aa: CASTLSGELGAFF
CDR3nt: TGTGCCAGCACCCTATCGGGGGAACTGGGAGCTTTCTTT

d_gene: NA
j_gene: TRBJ1-2
abundance: NA
v_gene: TRBV6-5
CDR3aa: CASTKGAALNYGYTF
CDR3nt: TGTGCCAGCACTAAAGGGGCAGCTCTTAACTATGGCTACACCTTC

d_gene: TRBD2
j_gene: TRBJ2-1
abundance: NA
v_gene: TRBV28
CDR3aa: CASSPPALAGGNEQFF
CDR3nt: TGTGCCAGCAGTCCCCCCGCCCTAGCGGGAGGTAATGAGCAGTTCTTC

d_gene: TRBD2
j_gene: TRBJ2-1
abundance: NA
v_gene: TRBV20-1
CDR3aa: CSASFGGGAGNEQFF
CDR3nt: TGCAGTGCTAGCTTCGGCGGGGGGGCCGGTAATGAGCAGTTCTTC

d_gene: NA
j_gene: TRBJ1-3
abundance: many
v_gene: TRBV29-1
CDR3aa: CSVAEELTASGNTIYF
CDR3nt: TGCAGCGTTGCCGAAGAGTTAACAGCCTCTGGAAACACCATATATTTT

d_gene: NA
j_gene: TRBJ1-1
abundance: many
v_gene: TRBV7-9
CDR3aa: CASSLQGLNTEAFF
CDR3nt: TGTGCCAGCAGCCTACAGGGCCTGAACACTGAAGCTTTCTTT

d_gene: TRBD2
j_gene: TRBJ2-1
abundance: NA
v_gene: TRBV12-3/TRBV12-4
CDR3aa: CASSPSGSGYEQFF
CDR3nt: TGTGCCAGCAGTCCGAGCGGGAGCGGATATGAGCAGTTCTTC

d_gene: NA
j_gene: TRBJ1-2
abundance: NA
v_gene: TRBV5-1
CDR3aa: CASSLEGTYNYGYTF
CDR3nt: TGCGCCAGCAGCTTGGAGGGGACCTACAACTATGGCTACACCTTC

d_gene: NA
j_gene: TRBJ2-1
abundance: NA
v_gene: TRBV7-9
CDR3aa: CASSQGPGLRLEQFF
CDR3nt: TGTGCCAGCAGCCAGGGACCGGGACTCCGTTTAGAGCAGTTCTTC

d_gene: NA
j_gene: TRBJ1-2
abundance: NA
v_gene: TRBV12-3/TRBV12-4
CDR3aa: CASRRDTEYGYTF
CDR3nt: TGTGCCAGCAGGCGGGACACCGAGTATGGCTACACCTTC

d_gene: TRBD1
j_gene: TRBJ1-6
abundance: few
v_gene: TRBV7-9
CDR3aa: CASRPRDRYNSPLHF
CDR3nt: TGTGCCAGCAGACCGAGGGACAGATATAATTCACCCCTCCACTTT

d_gene: NA
j_gene: TRBJ2-4
abundance: few
v_gene: TRBV12-3/TRBV12-4
CDR3aa: CASSIFAENIQYF
CDR3nt: TGTGCCAGCTCAATTTTCGCTGAAAACATTCAGTACTTC

d_gene: NA
j_gene: TRBJ2-3
abundance: NA
v_gene: TRBV25-1
CDR3aa: CASSGVGMSLVDTQYF
CDR3nt: TGTGCCAGCAGTGGGGTTGGTATGTCGTTGGTCGATACGCAGTATTTT

d_gene: NA
j_gene: TRBJ2-7
abundance: NA
v_gene: TRBV20-1
CDR3aa: CSAPGPLPSLEQYF
CDR3nt: TGCAGTGCTCCCGGGCCCCTCCCCTCTCTCGAGCAGTACTTC

d_gene: NA
j_gene: TRBJ2-3
abundance: few
v_gene: TRBV24-1
CDR3aa: CATSDFQGTDTQYF
CDR3nt: TGTGCCACCAGTGATTTTCAGGGCACAGATACGCAGTATTTT

d_gene: NA
j_gene: TRBJ2-4
abundance: NA
v_gene: TRBV20-1
CDR3aa: CSAWGAPGKNIQYF
CDR3nt: TGCAGTGCTTGGGGCGCCCCCGGCAAAAACATTCAGTACTTC

d_gene: NA
j_gene: TRBJ2-7
abundance: few
v_gene: TRBV12-3/TRBV12-4
CDR3aa: CASSPLHQGSYEQYF
CDR3nt: TGTGCCAGCAGTCCGCTCCACCAGGGGTCCTACGAGCAGTACTTC

d_gene: NA
j_gene: TRBJ2-3
abundance: NA
v_gene: TRBV6-2/TRBV6-3
CDR3aa: CASSQREGRDTQYF
CDR3nt: TGTGCCAGCAGCCAAAGGGAAGGCAGAGATACGCAGTATTTT

d_gene: NA
j_gene: TRBJ1-3
abundance: NA
v_gene: TRBV18
CDR3aa: CASSRGDPSSGNTIYF
CDR3nt: TGTGCCAGCTCACGAGGTGACCCCAGCTCTGGAAACACCATATATTTT

d_gene: TRBD2
j_gene: TRBJ2-5
abundance: few
v_gene: TRBV30
CDR3aa: CAWRLAGGAETQYF
CDR3nt: TGTGCCTGGAGGTTGGCGGGAGGGGCGGAGACCCAGTACTTC

d_gene: NA
j_gene: TRBJ2-1
abundance: few
v_gene: TRBV12-3/TRBV12-4
CDR3aa: CASSRKATNEQFF
CDR3nt: TGTGCCAGCAGTAGGAAAGCGACCAATGAGCAGTTCTTC

d_gene: NA
j_gene: TRBJ2-5
abundance: NA
v_gene: TRBV7-2
CDR3aa: CASSLDRVVETQYF
CDR3nt: TGTGCCAGCAGCTTAGACAGGGTGGTGGAGACCCAGTACTTC

d_gene: NA
j_gene: TRBJ2-7
abundance: NA
v_gene: TRBV12-3/TRBV12-4
CDR3aa: CASSFRGVSYEQYF
CDR3nt: TGTGCCAGCAGTTTTAGGGGCGTTTCCTACGAGCAGTACTTC

d_gene: NA
j_gene: TRBJ1-5
abundance: many
v_gene: TRBV4-1
CDR3aa: CASSPGHSNQPQHF
CDR3nt: TGCGCCAGCAGCCCCGGACATAGCAATCAGCCCCAGCATTTT

d_gene: TRBD1
j_gene: TRBJ2-2
abundance: few
v_gene: TRBV10-3
CDR3aa: CAIEGTGGTGELFF
CDR3nt: TGTGCCATCGAGGGGACAGGGGGCACCGGGGAGCTGTTTTTT

d_gene: TRBD2
j_gene: TRBJ2-7
abundance: NA
v_gene: TRBV28
CDR3aa: CASSPASGLTYEQYF
CDR3nt: TGTGCCAGCAGTCCTGCTAGCGGGCTAACCTACGAGCAGTACTTC

d_gene: NA
j_gene: TRBJ2-2
abundance: NA
v_gene: TRBV3-1
CDR3aa: CASSQEGAAPYTGELFF
CDR3nt: TGTGCCAGCAGCCAAGAGGGAGCAGCGCCTTACACCGGGGAGCTGTTTTTT

d_gene: TRBD2
j_gene: TRBJ2-2
abundance: many
v_gene: TRBV29-1
CDR3aa: CSVDLAGNTGELFF
CDR3nt: TGCAGCGTTGACCTAGCGGGCAACACCGGGGAGCTGTTTTTT

d_gene: NA
j_gene: TRBJ2-5
abundance: NA
v_gene: TRBV18
CDR3aa: CASSPLGGKETQYF
CDR3nt: TGTGCCAGCTCACCACTGGGAGGAAAAGAGACCCAGTACTTC

d_gene: NA
j_gene: TRBJ2-7
abundance: once
v_gene: TRBV4-3
CDR3aa: CASSQSSGPYEQYF
CDR3nt: TGCGCCAGCAGCCAATCATCAGGGCCCTACGAGCAGTACTTC

d_gene: TRBD1
j_gene: TRBJ2-3
abundance: many
v_gene: TRBV5-1
CDR3aa: CASSLGNRGDTQYF
CDR3nt: TGCGCCAGCAGCTTGGGAAACAGGGGAGATACGCAGTATTTT

d_gene: NA
j_gene: TRBJ1-5
abundance: few
v_gene: TRBV6-2/TRBV6-3
CDR3aa: CASSGGHFSNQPQHF
CDR3nt: TGTGCCAGCAGCGGGGGACATTTTAGCAATCAGCCCCAGCATTTT

d_gene: NA
j_gene: TRBJ1-1
abundance: NA
v_gene: TRBV18
CDR3aa: CASSPADTEAFF
CDR3nt: TGTGCCAGCTCACCAGCGGACACTGAAGCTTTCTTT

d_gene: NA
j_gene: TRBJ1-3
abundance: NA
v_gene: TRBV7-8
CDR3aa: CASSELRSGNTIYF
CDR3nt: TGTGCCAGCAGCGAGCTACGCTCTGGAAACACCATATATTTT

d_gene: NA
j_gene: TRBJ1-1
abundance: NA
v_gene: TRBV10-3
CDR3aa: CAISARTATEAFF
CDR3nt: TGTGCCATCAGTGCTAGGACAGCTACTGAAGCTTTCTTT

d_gene: NA
j_gene: TRBJ1-4
abundance: NA
v_gene: TRBV20-1
CDR3aa: CSARDARDINEKLFF
CDR3nt: TGCAGTGCTAGAGATGCCCGGGACATTAATGAAAAACTGTTTTTT

d_gene: NA
j_gene: TRBJ2-3
abundance: NA
v_gene: TRBV20-1
CDR3aa: CSARVVTNTDTQYF
CDR3nt: TGCAGTGCTAGAGTGGTTACAAACACAGATACGCAGTATTTT

d_gene: NA
j_gene: TRBJ2-1
abundance: few
v_gene: TRBV12-3/TRBV12-4
CDR3aa: CASRLSLGPTNEQFF
CDR3nt: TGTGCCAGCAGATTGTCGTTGGGGCCCACCAATGAGCAGTTCTTC

d_gene: NA
j_gene: TRBJ1-6
abundance: few
v_gene: TRBV5-1
CDR3aa: CASTPAVDNSPLHF
CDR3nt: TGCGCCAGCACCCCAGCGGTCGATAATTCACCCCTCCACTTT

d_gene: TRBD1
j_gene: TRBJ1-6
abundance: many
v_gene: TRBV12-3/TRBV12-4
CDR3aa: CASRQGQNSPLHF
CDR3nt: TGTGCCAGCAGACAGGGACAGAATTCACCCCTCCACTTT

d_gene: NA
j_gene: TRBJ1-5
abundance: many
v_gene: TRBV5-6
CDR3aa: CASSLSADQPQHF
CDR3nt: TGTGCCAGCAGCTTGAGCGCCGATCAGCCCCAGCATTTT

d_gene: TRBD1
j_gene: TRBJ2-2
abundance: NA
v_gene: TRBV2
CDR3aa: CASRDRVVTGELFF
CDR3nt: TGTGCCAGCCGGGACAGGGTGGTCACCGGGGAGCTGTTTTTT

d_gene: NA
j_gene: TRBJ2-1
abundance: NA
v_gene: TRBV7-9
CDR3aa: CASDGLPSSYNEQFF
CDR3nt: TGTGCCAGTGATGGGCTACCTAGCTCCTACAATGAGCAGTTCTTC

d_gene: TRBD1
j_gene: TRBJ1-5
abundance: NA
v_gene: TRBV6-2/TRBV6-3
CDR3aa: CASRNRDRPPRGNQPQHF
CDR3nt: TGTGCCAGCAGAAACCGGGACAGGCCTCCTAGGGGCAATCAGCCCCAGCATTTT

d_gene: TRBD2
j_gene: TRBJ2-1
abundance: few
v_gene: TRBV5-1
CDR3aa: CASSFMTSGGANEQFF
CDR3nt: TGCGCCAGCAGCTTTATGACTAGCGGGGGGGCCAATGAGCAGTTCTTC

d_gene: NA
j_gene: TRBJ2-1
abundance: NA
v_gene: TRBV18
CDR3aa: CASSPGGEQFF
CDR3nt: TGTGCCAGCTCACCCGGTGGTGAGCAGTTCTTC